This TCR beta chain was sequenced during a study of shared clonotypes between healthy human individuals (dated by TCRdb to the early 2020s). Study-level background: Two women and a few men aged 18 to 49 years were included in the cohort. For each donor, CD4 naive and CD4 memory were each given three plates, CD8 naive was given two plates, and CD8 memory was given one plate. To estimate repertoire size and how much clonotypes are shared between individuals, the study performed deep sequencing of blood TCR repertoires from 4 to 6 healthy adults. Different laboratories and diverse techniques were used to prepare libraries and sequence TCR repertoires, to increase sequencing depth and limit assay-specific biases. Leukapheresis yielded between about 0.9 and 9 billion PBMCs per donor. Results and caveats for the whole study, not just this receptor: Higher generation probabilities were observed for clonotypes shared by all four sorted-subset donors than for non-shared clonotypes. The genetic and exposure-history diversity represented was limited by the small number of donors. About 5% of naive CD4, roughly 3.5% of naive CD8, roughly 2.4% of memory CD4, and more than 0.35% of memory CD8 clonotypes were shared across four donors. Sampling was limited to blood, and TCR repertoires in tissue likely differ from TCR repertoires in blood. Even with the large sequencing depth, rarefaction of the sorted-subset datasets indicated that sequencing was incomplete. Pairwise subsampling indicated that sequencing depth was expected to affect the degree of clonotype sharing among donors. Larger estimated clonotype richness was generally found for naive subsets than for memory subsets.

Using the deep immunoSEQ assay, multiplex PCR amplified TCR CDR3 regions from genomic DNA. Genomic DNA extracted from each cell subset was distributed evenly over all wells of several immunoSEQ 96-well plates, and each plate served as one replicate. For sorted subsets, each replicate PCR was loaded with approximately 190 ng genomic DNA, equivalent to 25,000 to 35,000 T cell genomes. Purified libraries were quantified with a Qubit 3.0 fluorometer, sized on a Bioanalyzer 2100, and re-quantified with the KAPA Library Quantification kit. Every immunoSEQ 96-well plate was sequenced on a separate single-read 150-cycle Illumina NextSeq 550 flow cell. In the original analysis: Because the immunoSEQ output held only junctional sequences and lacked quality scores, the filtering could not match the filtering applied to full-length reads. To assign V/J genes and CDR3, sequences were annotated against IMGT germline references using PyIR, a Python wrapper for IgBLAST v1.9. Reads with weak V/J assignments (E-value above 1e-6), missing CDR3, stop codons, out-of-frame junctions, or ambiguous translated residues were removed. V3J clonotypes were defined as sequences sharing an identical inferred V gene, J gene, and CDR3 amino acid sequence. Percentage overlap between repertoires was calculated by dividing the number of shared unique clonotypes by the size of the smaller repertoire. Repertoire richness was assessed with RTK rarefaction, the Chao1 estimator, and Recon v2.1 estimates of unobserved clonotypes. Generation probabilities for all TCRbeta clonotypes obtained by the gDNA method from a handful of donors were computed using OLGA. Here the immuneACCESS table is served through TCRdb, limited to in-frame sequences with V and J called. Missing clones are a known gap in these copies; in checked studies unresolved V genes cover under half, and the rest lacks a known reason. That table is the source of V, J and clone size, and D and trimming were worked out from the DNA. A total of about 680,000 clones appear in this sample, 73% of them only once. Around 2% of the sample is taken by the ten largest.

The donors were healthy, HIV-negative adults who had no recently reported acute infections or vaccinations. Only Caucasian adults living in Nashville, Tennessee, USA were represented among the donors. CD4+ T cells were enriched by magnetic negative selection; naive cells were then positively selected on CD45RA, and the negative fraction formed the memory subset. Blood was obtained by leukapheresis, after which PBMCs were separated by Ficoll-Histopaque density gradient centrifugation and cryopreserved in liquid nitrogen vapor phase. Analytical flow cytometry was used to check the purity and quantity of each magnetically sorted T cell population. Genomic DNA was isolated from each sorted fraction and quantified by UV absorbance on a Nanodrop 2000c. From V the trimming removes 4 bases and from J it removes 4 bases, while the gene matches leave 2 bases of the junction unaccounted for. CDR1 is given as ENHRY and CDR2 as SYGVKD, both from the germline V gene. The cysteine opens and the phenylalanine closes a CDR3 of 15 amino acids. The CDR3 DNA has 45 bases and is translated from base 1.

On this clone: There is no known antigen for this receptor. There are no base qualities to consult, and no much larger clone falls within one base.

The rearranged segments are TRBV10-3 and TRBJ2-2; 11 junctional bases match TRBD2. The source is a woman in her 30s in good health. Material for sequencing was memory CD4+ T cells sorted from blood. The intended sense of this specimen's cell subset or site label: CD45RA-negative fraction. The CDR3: CAISGTSGLTGELFF. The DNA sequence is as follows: TGTGCCATCAGTGGGACTAGCGGGCTCACCGGGGAGCTGTTTTTT.